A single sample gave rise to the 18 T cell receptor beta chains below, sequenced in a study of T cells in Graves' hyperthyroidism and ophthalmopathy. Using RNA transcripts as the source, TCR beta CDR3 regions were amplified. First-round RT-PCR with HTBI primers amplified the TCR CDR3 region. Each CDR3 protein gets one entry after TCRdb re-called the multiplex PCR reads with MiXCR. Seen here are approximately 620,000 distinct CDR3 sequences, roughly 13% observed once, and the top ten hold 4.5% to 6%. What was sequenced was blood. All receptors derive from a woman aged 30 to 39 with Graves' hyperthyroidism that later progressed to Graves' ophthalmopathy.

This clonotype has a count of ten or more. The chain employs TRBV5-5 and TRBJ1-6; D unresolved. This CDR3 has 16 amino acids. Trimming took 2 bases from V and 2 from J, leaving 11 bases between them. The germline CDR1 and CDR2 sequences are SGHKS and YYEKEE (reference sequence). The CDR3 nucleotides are TGTGCCAGCAGCTTAGCGACTTCCACCTATAATTCACCCCTCCACTTT. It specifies CASSLATSTYNSPLHF.

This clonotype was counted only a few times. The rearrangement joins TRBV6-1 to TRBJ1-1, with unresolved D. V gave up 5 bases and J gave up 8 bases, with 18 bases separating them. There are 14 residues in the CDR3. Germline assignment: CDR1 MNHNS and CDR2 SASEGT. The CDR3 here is CASSRPGSWAEAFF. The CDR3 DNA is TGTGCCAGCAGTCGCCCGGGCTCCTGGGCCGAAGCTTTCTTT.

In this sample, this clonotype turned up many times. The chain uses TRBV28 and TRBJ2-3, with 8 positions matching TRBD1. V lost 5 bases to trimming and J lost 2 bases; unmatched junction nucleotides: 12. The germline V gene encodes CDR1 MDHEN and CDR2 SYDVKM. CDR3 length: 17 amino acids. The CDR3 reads CASSLTTGATPTDTQYF. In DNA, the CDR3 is TGTGCCAGCAGTCTTACGACAGGGGCGACCCCCACAGATACGCAGTATTTT.

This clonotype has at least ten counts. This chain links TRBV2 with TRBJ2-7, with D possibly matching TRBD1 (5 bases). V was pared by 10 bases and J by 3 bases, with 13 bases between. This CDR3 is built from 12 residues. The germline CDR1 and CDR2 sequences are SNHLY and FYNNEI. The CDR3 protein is CATLLDSYEQYF. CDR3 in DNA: TGTGCCACCCTTCTAGACAGCTACGAGCAGTACTTC. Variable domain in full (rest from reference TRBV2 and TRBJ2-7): EPEVTQTPSHQVTQMGQEVILRCVPISNHLYFYWYRQILGQKVEFLVSFYNNEISEKSEIFDDQFSVERPDGSNFTLKIRSTKLEDSAMYFCATLLDSYEQYFGPGTRLTVT.

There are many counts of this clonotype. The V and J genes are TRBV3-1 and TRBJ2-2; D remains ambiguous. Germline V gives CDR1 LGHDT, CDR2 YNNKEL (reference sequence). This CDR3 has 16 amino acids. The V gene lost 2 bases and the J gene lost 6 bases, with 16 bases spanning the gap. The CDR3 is CASSQFMGFASGELFF. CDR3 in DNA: TGTGCCAGCAGCCAATTCATGGGTTTCGCCTCCGGGGAGCTGTTTTTT.

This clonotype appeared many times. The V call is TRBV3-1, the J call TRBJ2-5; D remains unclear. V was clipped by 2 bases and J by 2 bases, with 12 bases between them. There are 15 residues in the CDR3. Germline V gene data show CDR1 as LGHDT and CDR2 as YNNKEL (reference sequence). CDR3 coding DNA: TGTGCCAGCAGCCAATGGTCGATGGATCAAGAGACCCAGTACTTC. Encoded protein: CASSQWSMDQETQYF.

In DNA form, the CDR3 reads TGTGCCAGCAGCTTGCCGACCTCCACGGGGACTGAAGCTTTCTTT. Translation gives CASSLPTSTGTEAFF. The genes are TRBV5-4 and TRBJ1-1, with no clear D. V was trimmed by 1 base and J by 5 bases, leaving 15 bases between them. This CDR3 contains 15 residues. Germline lookup yields CDR1 SGHNT and CDR2 YYREEE (reference sequence).

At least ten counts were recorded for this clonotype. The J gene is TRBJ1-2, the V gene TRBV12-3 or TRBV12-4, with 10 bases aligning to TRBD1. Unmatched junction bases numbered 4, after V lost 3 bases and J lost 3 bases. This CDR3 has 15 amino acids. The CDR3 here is CASSFTGTGDYGYTF. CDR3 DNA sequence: TGTGCCAGCAGTTTTACCGGGACAGGGGACTATGGCTACACCTTC.

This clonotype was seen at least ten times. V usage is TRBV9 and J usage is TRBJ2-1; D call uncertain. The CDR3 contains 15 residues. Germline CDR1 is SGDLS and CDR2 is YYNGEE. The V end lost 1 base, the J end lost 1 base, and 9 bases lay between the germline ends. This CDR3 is CASSVSPGSYNEQFF. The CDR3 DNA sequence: TGTGCCAGCAGCGTATCCCCGGGTTCCTACAATGAGCAGTTCTTC.

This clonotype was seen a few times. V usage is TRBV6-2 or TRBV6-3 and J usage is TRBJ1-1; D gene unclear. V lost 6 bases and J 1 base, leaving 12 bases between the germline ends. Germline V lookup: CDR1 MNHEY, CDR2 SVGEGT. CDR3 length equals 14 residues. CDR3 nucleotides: TGTGCCAGCAGGCGGGGAGATGCGAACACTGAAGCTTTCTTT. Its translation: CASRRGDANTEAFF.

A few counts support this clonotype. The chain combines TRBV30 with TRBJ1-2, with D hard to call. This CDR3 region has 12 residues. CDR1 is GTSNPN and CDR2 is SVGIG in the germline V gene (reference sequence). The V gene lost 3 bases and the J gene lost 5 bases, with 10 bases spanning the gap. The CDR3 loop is CAWSLSEYGYTF. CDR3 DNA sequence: TGTGCCTGGAGCCTTTCCGAATATGGCTACACCTTC. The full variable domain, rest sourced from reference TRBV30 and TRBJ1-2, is SQTIHQWPATLVQPVGSPLSLECTVEGTSNPNLYWYRQAAGRGLQLLFYSVGIGQISSEVPQNLSASRPQDRQFILSSKKLLLSDSGFYLCAWSLSEYGYTFGSGTRLTVV.

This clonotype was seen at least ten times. The CDR3 nucleotides read TGTGCCAGCAGTGAGTACAGGCCCAACACCGGGGAGCTGTTTTTT. It is translated as CASSEYRPNTGELFF. V and J are TRBV6-1 and TRBJ2-2; D is perhaps TRBD1 (5 bases). The CDR3 spans 15 residues. CDR1 is MNHNS, CDR2 SASEGT, per germline. V was shortened by 3 bases and J by 2 bases, with 10 bases between the two germline ends.

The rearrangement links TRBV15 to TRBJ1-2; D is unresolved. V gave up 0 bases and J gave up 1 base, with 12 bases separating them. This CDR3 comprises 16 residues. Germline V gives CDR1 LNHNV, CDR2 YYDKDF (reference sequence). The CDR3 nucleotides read TGTGCCACCAGCAGAGACGCGACAAACTTTAACTATGGCTACACCTTC. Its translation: CATSRDATNFNYGYTF. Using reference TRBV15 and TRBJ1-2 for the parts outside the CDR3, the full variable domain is DAMVIQNPRYQVTQFGKPVTLSCSQTLNHNVMYWYQQKSSQAPKLLFHYYDKDFNNEADTPDNFQSRRPNTSFCFLDIRSPGLGDTAMYLCATSRDATNFNYGYTFGSGTRLTVV.

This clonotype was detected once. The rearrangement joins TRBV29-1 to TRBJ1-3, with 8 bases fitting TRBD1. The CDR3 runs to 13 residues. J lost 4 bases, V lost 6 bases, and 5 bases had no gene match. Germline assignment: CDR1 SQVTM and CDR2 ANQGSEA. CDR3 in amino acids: CSVGQGSGNTIYF. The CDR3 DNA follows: TGCAGCGTCGGACAGGGTTCGGGAAACACCATATATTTT.

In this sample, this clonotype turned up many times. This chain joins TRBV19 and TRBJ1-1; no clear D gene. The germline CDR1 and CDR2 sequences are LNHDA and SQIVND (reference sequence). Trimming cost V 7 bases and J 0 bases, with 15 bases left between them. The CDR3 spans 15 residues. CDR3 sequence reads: CASITMGSLNTEAFF. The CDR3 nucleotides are TGTGCCAGTATTACCATGGGGAGTCTGAACACTGAAGCTTTCTTT. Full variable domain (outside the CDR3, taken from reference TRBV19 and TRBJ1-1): DGGITQSPKYLFRKEGQNVTLSCEQNLNHDAMYWYRQDPGQGLRLIYYSQIVNDFQKGDIAEGYSVSREKKESFPLTVTSAQKNPTAFYLCASITMGSLNTEAFFGQGTRLTVV.

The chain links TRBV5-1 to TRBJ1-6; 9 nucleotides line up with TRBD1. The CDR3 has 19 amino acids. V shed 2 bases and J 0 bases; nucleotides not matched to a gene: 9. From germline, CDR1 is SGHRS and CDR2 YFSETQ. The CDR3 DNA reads TGCGCCAGCAGCTTACCGGGACAGGGACTAAGCTCCTATAATTCACCCCTCCACTTT. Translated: CASSLPGQGLSSYNSPLHF.

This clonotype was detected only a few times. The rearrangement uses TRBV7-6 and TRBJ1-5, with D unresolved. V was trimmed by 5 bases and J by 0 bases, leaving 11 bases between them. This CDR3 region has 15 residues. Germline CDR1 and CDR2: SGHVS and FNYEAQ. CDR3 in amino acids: CASSPGLYSNQPQHF. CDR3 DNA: TGTGCCAGCAGCCCCGGGCTTTATAGCAATCAGCCCCAGCATTTT.

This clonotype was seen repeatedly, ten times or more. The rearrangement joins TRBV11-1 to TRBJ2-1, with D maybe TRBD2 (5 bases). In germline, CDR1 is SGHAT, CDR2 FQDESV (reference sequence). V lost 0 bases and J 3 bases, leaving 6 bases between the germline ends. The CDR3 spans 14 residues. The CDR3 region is CASSLARVYNEQFF. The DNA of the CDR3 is TGTGCCAGCAGCTTAGCGCGGGTCTACAATGAGCAGTTCTTC.